The T cell receptor beta chain under discussion was sequenced for a study of OX40 agonist ivuxolimab in advanced cancers. The CDR3 length is 14 residues. Germline V gene lookup returns CDR1 KGHSH and CDR2 LQKENI. Between the trimmed V and J ends, which lost 4 bases and 7 bases, there was a span of 16 bases. The table came from immunoSEQ multiplex PCR; TCRdb's copy has only in-frame clones and leaves some out. The sample consists of tens of thousands of clones, around 87% of them appearing once. This receptor was taken from an adult with an advanced solid tumor such as melanoma, head and neck, liver or kidney cancer. This sequence joins TRBV18 and TRBJ1-2, with D unresolved. Sample: CD4+ or CD8+ T cells sorted from blood, taken in a trial of the OX40 agonist ivuxolimab. Here the CDR3 reads CASSLDLELSGYTF. CDR3 nucleotide sequence: TGTGCCAGCTCACTAGACCTGGAGCTGAGTGGCTACACCTTC.